The TCR beta chain described here comes from a study of cytomegalovirus exposure and HLA in healthy donors. Regarding the study as a whole: The listing of 150 to 200 TCR beta chains classed them as cytomegalovirus-associated.

The protocol was immunoSEQ multiplex PCR, while the TCRdb copy is restricted to in-frame clones and leaves out a portion. Of some 90,000 clones in the sample, 95% to 98% are singletons; the top ten hold about 0.8%. Germline V gene sequence: CDR1 SGHRS, CDR2 YFSETQ. The V end lost 0 bases, the J end lost 1 base, and 4 bases lay between the germline ends. CDR3 length: 13 residues. Concerning this clone itself: The antigen remains undetermined.

Sequencing was done on a sample of PBMCs. The chain uses TRBV5-1 and TRBJ1-1; no clear D gene. The clonotype comes from a man aged 18-30 years in good health and CMV-seronegative. CDR3 loop: CASSLGGNTEAFF. CDR3 nucleotide sequence: TGCGCCAGCAGCTTGGGCGGGAACACTGAAGCTTTCTTT.